This T cell receptor beta chain appears in the sequencing data of a study of T cells in lung cancer brain metastases. Produced via immunoSEQ multiplex PCR; TCRdb's table is partial and in-frame only. The table has 1,500 to 2,500 clones, 80% to 90% seen once. CDR3 length equals 13 residues. With V trimmed by 2 bases and J by 5 bases, 1 base remained unmatched. CDR1 and CDR2 (germline): SGHTA, FQGTGA. Notes on the study in general: Paired primaries held more unique productive clones than brain metastases (median about 4,500 versus 1,500).

Concerning this clone itself: Its antigen is unknown.

This rearrangement joins TRBV7-3 to TRBJ2-5; TRBD2 aligns across 8 bases. Sequencing was performed on tumor tissue from a brain metastasis. This TCR came from a woman aged 50 to 60 with non-small cell lung cancer that had spread to the brain. The chain's CDR3 is CASSLAGGETQYF. In nucleotides, the CDR3 is TGTGCCAGCAGCTTAGCGGGGGGCGAGACCCAGTACTTC.